These T cell receptor beta chains were read from a single sample in a study of beta chain features in type 1 diabetes. The data were produced by immunoSEQ multiplex PCR, yet TCRdb's version contains in-frame clones alone and is incomplete. The sample carries some 160,000 clones, 7.5% to 10% recorded once. The sample taken for sequencing was central memory CD4+ T cells from blood. The receptors were sampled from a woman between 18 and 30 years old in good health. Each CDR3 is given with its conserved first and last residue. The D gene is left open where the match is weak. Where a row states a size, it is once, few, many or the class of an expanded clone; other rows omit it.

j_gene	v_gene	abundance	d_gene	CDR3nt	CDR3aa
TRBJ1-4	TRBV5-1	NA	NA	TGCGCCACCATACCCTTCAGGGCCGCAGGTTTT	CATIPFRAAGF
TRBJ2-3	TRBV6-6	NA	TRBD2	TGTGCCAGCAGTCCCGGCGGGGGACTGTCAGGGGATACGCAGTATTTT	CASSPGGGLSGDTQYF
TRBJ2-5	TRBV5-1	NA	TRBD1	TGCGCCAGCACCCGGGCGGACAGGGGGAGAGGGGAGACCCAGTACTTC	CASTRADRGRGETQYF
TRBJ2-7	TRBV5-6	NA	TRBD2	TGTGCCAGCAGCTTGGTGGCGGGAGGGTACGAGCAGTACTTC	CASSLVAGGYEQYF
TRBJ2-7	TRBV7-8	NA	NA	TGTGCCAGCAGCTTAGCGGGGGCAGGTGGAAGACAGCAGTACTTC	CASSLAGAGGRQQYF
TRBJ1-5	TRBV27	NA	NA	TGTGCCAGCAGTTCCGGCGGGGGGGACGGGCAGCCCCAGCATTTT	CASSSGGGDGQPQHF
TRBJ2-2	TRBV5-1	few	NA	TGCGCCAGCAGCTTTACCGGACAGTGGGGATACACCGGGGAGCTGTTTTTT	CASSFTGQWGYTGELFF
TRBJ2-7	TRBV18	few	TRBD1	TGTGCCAGCTCACCTTCCGGGACAGGGAGCCCCGAGCAGTACTTC	CASSPSGTGSPEQYF
TRBJ2-5	TRBV27	NA	NA	TGTGCCAGCAGTAAGGCGGGACTGATAATACAAGAGACCCAGTACTTC	CASSKAGLIIQETQYF
TRBJ1-1	TRBV7-3	few	NA	TGTGCCAGCAGCTTATCAGTGAACACTGAAGCTTTCTTT	CASSLSVNTEAFF
TRBJ1-2	TRBV4-3	NA	NA	TGCGCCAGCAGCCAAGACAGGATAGGATATGGCTACACCTTC	CASSQDRIGYGYTF
TRBJ2-3	TRBV5-4	NA	TRBD1	TGTGCCAGCAGCCTACAGGGGGCAGATACGCAGTATTTT	CASSLQGADTQYF
TRBJ2-2	TRBV23-1	few	TRBD1	TGCGCCAGCAGCTTCCACAGGGGGCTCGACGGGGAGCTGTTTTTT	CASSFHRGLDGELFF
TRBJ2-1	TRBV11-2	NA	TRBD2	TGTGCCAGCAGCTTTACCGGGACTAGCGGGAGTCATGAGCAGTTCTTC	CASSFTGTSGSHEQFF
TRBJ2-2	TRBV5-4	few	TRBD2	TGTGCCAGCATCCTACGGACTAGCGGGAGGGTCACCGGGGAGCTGTTTTTT	CASILRTSGRVTGELFF
TRBJ1-1	TRBV29-1	NA	NA	TGCAGCGTAAGTCCAGGGTATAACACTGAAGCTTTCTTT	CSVSPGYNTEAFF
TRBJ1-1	TRBV5-1	NA	TRBD1	TGCGCCAGCAGCCTGGGGACAGGGAGACCGAGTCTTGAAGCTTTCTTT	CASSLGTGRPSLEAFF
TRBJ2-2	TRBV6-5	few	NA	TGTGCCAGCAGTTACGGGCTAGCGAGGACCGGGGAGCTGTTTTTT	CASSYGLARTGELFF
TRBJ2-5	TRBV5-1	NA	TRBD2	TGCGCCAGCAGCACCTCATTCCAAGCGGGGGGAAGACAAGAGACCCAGTACTTC	CASSTSFQAGGRQETQYF
TRBJ2-5	TRBV30	NA	TRBD2	TGTGCCTGGAATTCCGGGACTAGCGGAAAAGAGACCCAGTACTTC	CAWNSGTSGKETQYF
TRBJ2-1	TRBV5-4	NA	TRBD2	TGTGCCAGCAGCTTTAGCGGGAGGGTATTGGAGCAGTTCTTC	CASSFSGRVLEQFF
TRBJ2-5	TRBV18	few	TRBD1	TGTGCCAGCTCCCTACAGGGGCTCGAGACCCAGTACTTC	CASSLQGLETQYF
TRBJ1-1	TRBV15	few	TRBD1	TGTGCCACCAGCGCAACCGGGACAGGGGACACTGAAGCTTTCTTT	CATSATGTGDTEAFF
TRBJ2-7	TRBV10-3	few	NA	TGTGCCATCAAGGCAGGGACTGGAGAGCAGTACTTC	CAIKAGTGEQYF
TRBJ1-4	TRBV4-3	NA	NA	TGCGCCAGCAGCCAAGATCCCCGGACAGCTAATGAAAAACTGTTTTTT	CASSQDPRTANEKLFF
TRBJ1-1	TRBV9	NA	NA	TGTGCCAGCAGCCTCCGACATGGGAACACTGAAGCTTTCTTT	CASSLRHGNTEAFF
TRBJ1-4	TRBV2	few	NA	TGTGCCAGCAGTGAAGAGGCAGGAAACGAAAAACTGTTTTTT	CASSEEAGNEKLFF
TRBJ1-5	TRBV29-1	NA	NA	TGCAGCGTCGCCGAAACTTCGGGGGATCAGCCCCAGCATTTT	CSVAETSGDQPQHF
TRBJ2-7	TRBV5-1	NA	TRBD1	TGCGCCAGCAGCTGGAATCCAGGGGGCGAGCAGTACTTC	CASSWNPGGEQYF
TRBJ2-3	TRBV2	many	NA	TGTGCCAGCGAGGAGGTCACAGATACGCAGTATTTT	CASEEVTDTQYF
TRBJ1-1	TRBV19	NA	NA	TGTGCCAGTAGTTTAGAACAGGGGAACACTGAAGCTTTCTTT	CASSLEQGNTEAFF
TRBJ1-1	TRBV4-1	few	TRBD1	TGCGCCAGCAGCCAAGAGAGACCCGGGACAGGGGACACTGAAGCTTTCTTT	CASSQERPGTGDTEAFF
TRBJ2-7	TRBV14	few	NA	TGTGCCAGCAGCTCGACAGCCTACGAGCAGTACTTC	CASSSTAYEQYF
TRBJ2-3	TRBV9	few	TRBD2	TGTGCCAGCAGCGTTAGCGGGGGTATTCCCCCGGATACGCAGTATTTT	CASSVSGGIPPDTQYF
TRBJ2-1	TRBV5-6	few	NA	TGTGCCAGCAGCTTGTTTTCGGGGGAATCTGAGGATGAGCAGTTCTTC	CASSLFSGESEDEQFF
TRBJ1-1	TRBV5-1	few	NA	TGCGCCAGCAGCTTAAACAGGGCCCGGACTGAAGCTTTCTTT	CASSLNRARTEAFF